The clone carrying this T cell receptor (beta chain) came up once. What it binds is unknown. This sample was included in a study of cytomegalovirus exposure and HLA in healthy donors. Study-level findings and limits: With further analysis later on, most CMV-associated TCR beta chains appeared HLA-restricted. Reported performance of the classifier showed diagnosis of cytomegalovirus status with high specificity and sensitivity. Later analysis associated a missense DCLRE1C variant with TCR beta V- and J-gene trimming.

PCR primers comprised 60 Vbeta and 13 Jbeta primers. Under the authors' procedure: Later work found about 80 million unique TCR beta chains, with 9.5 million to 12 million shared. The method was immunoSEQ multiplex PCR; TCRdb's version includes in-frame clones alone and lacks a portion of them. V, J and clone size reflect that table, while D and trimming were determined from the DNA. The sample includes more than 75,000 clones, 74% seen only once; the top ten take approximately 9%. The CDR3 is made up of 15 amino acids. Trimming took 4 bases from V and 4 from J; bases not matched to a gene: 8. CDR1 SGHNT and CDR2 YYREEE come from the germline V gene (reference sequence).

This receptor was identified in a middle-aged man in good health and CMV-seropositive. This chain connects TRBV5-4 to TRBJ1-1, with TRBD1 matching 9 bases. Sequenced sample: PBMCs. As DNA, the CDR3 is TGTGCCAGCAGCGGAAAGACAGGGGGACTCACTGAAGCTTTCTTT. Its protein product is CASSGKTGGLTEAFF.